This entry is about one T cell receptor beta chain. Its antigen is unknown. Sequencing was performed with immunoSEQ multiplex PCR; in TCRdb, only in-frame clones are kept and a portion is missing. Here the sample spans about 76,000 clones, over 75% being singletons. CDR1 is LNHDA and CDR2 is SQIVND in the germline V gene (reference sequence). The CDR3 spans 18 residues. Losses at the gene ends were 4 bases for V and 8 bases for J; bases not matched to a gene: 20. These data are taken from a study of OX40 agonist ivuxolimab in advanced cancers. Study-level results: The study observed clonal expansion of CD4+ and CD8+ blood T cells by week 6 at 0.1 to 3.0 mg/kg. In a subset of nonresponders, normalized T-cell clonal expansion was also low.

The chain couples TRBV19 to TRBJ1-3; 7 bases are a match to TRBD1. The receptor was isolated from an adult with an advanced solid tumor such as melanoma, head and neck, liver or kidney cancer. The sequencing here drew on CD4+ or CD8+ T cells sorted from blood, taken in a trial of the OX40 agonist ivuxolimab. The CDR3 region has the DNA TGTGCCAGTAGTAACCGGAACCTCGGACAGGCCAAGGCGGACACCATATATTTT. Residues: CASSNRNLGQAKADTIYF.